This T cell receptor beta chain originates from a study of T cells after yellow fever vaccination. This clonotype was observed many times. Antigen unknown. An end of the junction differs from the germline gene, which may be a read error. The authors made TCR cDNA by 5'RACE template switching, adding a universal primer site and UMIs. TCRdb processed the 5' RACE reads anew with MiXCR; each CDR3 protein has one entry. The sample carries about 60,000 distinct CDR3 sequences, approximately 7.7% recorded once. The CDR3 consists of 13 residues. Germline loops: CDR1 DFQATT, CDR2 SNEGSKA (reference sequence). Points from the study as a whole: Reappearance after the booster was seen for most primary-vaccination clones, at 96% CD4 and about 90% CD8.

The sequencing here drew on CD8+ T cells sorted from PBMCs, taken on the day of the first yellow fever vaccination. The sequence derives from a man aged 18 to 35 who received the YFV17D yellow fever vaccine. The V gene is TRBV20-1, the J gene TRBJ2-3; 8 bases map to TRBD1. The CDR3 DNA is TGCAGGGCTACAGGGGGAAGCACAGATACGCAGTATTTT. Translated: CRATGGSTDTQYF.